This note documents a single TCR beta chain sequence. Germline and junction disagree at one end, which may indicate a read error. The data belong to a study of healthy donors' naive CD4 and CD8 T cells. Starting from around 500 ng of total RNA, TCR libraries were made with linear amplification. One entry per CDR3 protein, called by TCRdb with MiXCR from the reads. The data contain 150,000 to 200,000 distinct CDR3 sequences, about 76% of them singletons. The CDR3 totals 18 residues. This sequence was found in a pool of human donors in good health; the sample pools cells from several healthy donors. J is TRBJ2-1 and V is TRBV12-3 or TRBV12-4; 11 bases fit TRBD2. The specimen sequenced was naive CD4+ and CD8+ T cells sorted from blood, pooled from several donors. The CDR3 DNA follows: TGTGCCAGCAGTTCCCCCATGAGACTAGCGGGAAGAAACAATGAGCGGTTCTTC. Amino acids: CASSSPMRLAGRNNERFF.